Listed below are T cell receptor beta chains from one sample, sequenced in a study of blood T cell repertoires in COVID-19. This table comes from immunoSEQ multiplex PCR, and its TCRdb copy is limited to in-frame clones, with some not included. The sample includes about 140,000 clones, approximately 89% of them seen just once. What was sequenced was peripheral blood. The receptors come from a woman aged 50 to 65 with acute or convalescent COVID-19. CDR3s include the opening cysteine and the closing phenylalanine or tryptophan. D genes are given only for firm matches. Clone size, where shown, is once, few, many, or a class for clones that have expanded.

TRBJ1-2	12	.	TRBV6-1	.	TGTGCCAGCAGTGATACATTCTATGGCTACACCTTC	CASSDTFYGYTF
TRBJ1-5	16	.	TRBV4-1	.	TGCGCCAGCAGCCAACACCAGGGCCCCGCAGATCAGCCCCAGCATTTT	CASSQHQGPADQPQHF
TRBJ2-3	15	.	TRBV5-5	TRBD2	TGTGCCAGCAGCTTGGCGGCGGGAGTCACAGATACGCAGTATTTT	CASSLAAGVTDTQYF
TRBJ1-4	17	.	TRBV5-6	.	TGTGCCAGCAGCCCCGAACGGCAGGGTTCGGCTAATGAAAAACTGTTTTTT	CASSPERQGSANEKLFF
TRBJ2-2	13	few	TRBV24-1	.	TGTGCCACCAGTAGACAGAACACCGGGGAGCTGTTTTTT	CATSRQNTGELFF
TRBJ2-3	15	.	TRBV15	TRBD1	TGTGCCACCAGCAGAGTGACAGGGGTAACAGATACGCAGTATTTT	CATSRVTGVTDTQYF
TRBJ1-5	11	.	TRBV20-1	.	TGCAGTGCCATCCTCGGGGGGACCCAGCATTTT	CSAILGGTQHF
TRBJ1-6	15	.	TRBV5-8	.	TGTGCCAGCAGCCTGCTGGGGGGAGTTAATTCACCCCTCCACTTT	CASSLLGGVNSPLHF
TRBJ2-2	14	few	TRBV2	.	TGTGCCAGCAGTGAAGAAAGGGGCACCGGGGAGCTGTTTTTT	CASSEERGTGELFF
TRBJ1-1	15	.	TRBV4-2	.	TGTGCCAGCAGCCAAGGGGACATAATGAACACTGAAGCTTTCTTT	CASSQGDIMNTEAFF
TRBJ1-2	12	.	TRBV28	.	TGTGCCAGCAACAGTATTAACTATGGCTACACCTTC	CASNSINYGYTF
TRBJ1-3	15	.	TRBV3-1/TRBV3-2	.	TGTGCCAGCAGCCAGGACATCAGCTCTGGAAACACCATATATTTT	CASSQDISSGNTIYF
TRBJ2-7	14	once	TRBV11-2	TRBD2	TGTGCCAGCAGCCCCGGCGGGGGATCCTACGAGCAGTACTTC	CASSPGGGSYEQYF
TRBJ1-4	13	.	TRBV28	.	TGTGCCAGCAGTTCTCAACAGGGTGGAAAACTGTTTTTT	CASSSQQGGKLFF
TRBJ2-5	12	.	TRBV30	.	TGTGCCTACCAGCGGGTTCAAGAGACCCAGTACTTC	CAYQRVQETQYF
TRBJ2-7	17	.	TRBV5-1	TRBD2	TGCGCCAGCAGCTTGTTCTCGGGGGGGGCGATACCCTACGAGCAGTACTTC	CASSLFSGGAIPYEQYF
TRBJ2-7	11	.	TRBV5-1	.	TGCGCCAGCAGCCTAAACTACGAGCAGTACTTC	CASSLNYEQYF
TRBJ1-2	15	.	TRBV27	.	TGTGCCAGCTCCCGGGGGGCGGTTTCTCACTATGGCTACACCTTC	CASSRGAVSHYGYTF
TRBJ1-2	14	.	TRBV7-9	.	TGTGCCAGCAGCCAGGGACTCGGGGGCTATGGCTACACCTTC	CASSQGLGGYGYTF
TRBJ1-1	12	.	TRBV2	.	TGTGCCAGCAGGGGCATGAACACTGAAGCTTTCTTT	CASRGMNTEAFF